These T cell receptor beta chains were read from a single sample in a study of T-cell reconstitution after alpha-beta-depleted transplantation in children. TCRdb itself ran the PCR reads through MiXCR, one entry per CDR3 protein. Here the sample spans about 830,000 distinct CDR3 sequences, around 15% being singletons. Sequencing used PBMCs, mostly from graft donor cells, obtained 360 days after TCRalphabeta/CD19-depleted stem cell transplant. Receptors were obtained from a male patient younger than 18 who had a stem cell transplant for acute lymphoblastic leukemia, so the T cells may come from the graft donor. Each CDR3 is given with its conserved first and last residue. D genes are given only for firm matches. The size entry is marked missing in some rows and otherwise reads once, few, many or a size class.

D gene: TRBD1; J gene: TRBJ2-2; clone size: -; V gene: TRBV2; CDR3 protein: CASLTGRAGELFF; CDR3 DNA: TGTGCCAGCCTGACAGGGCGCGCCGGGGAGCTGTTTTTT
D gene: -; J gene: TRBJ2-7; clone size: once; V gene: TRBV5-1; CDR3 protein: CASSLEGIAYEQYF; CDR3 DNA: TGCGCCAGCAGCTTGGAGGGGATAGCCTACGAGCAGTACTTC
D gene: TRBD2; J gene: TRBJ2-7; clone size: many; V gene: TRBV5-1; CDR3 protein: CASSLDPSGIYEQYF; CDR3 DNA: TGCGCCAGCAGCTTGGATCCTAGCGGGATCTACGAGCAGTACTTC
D gene: -; J gene: TRBJ2-1; clone size: many; V gene: TRBV5-1; CDR3 protein: CASSLNLGEQFF; CDR3 DNA: TGCGCCAGCAGCTTGAATCTCGGTGAGCAGTTCTTC
D gene: -; J gene: TRBJ1-5; clone size: -; V gene: TRBV7-2; CDR3 protein: CASSILDSRNQPQHF; CDR3 DNA: TGTGCCAGCAGCATCCTGGACAGCCGCAATCAGCCCCAGCATTTT
D gene: TRBD2; J gene: TRBJ2-4; clone size: -; V gene: TRBV4-1; CDR3 protein: CASSQGLAGLAKNIQYF; CDR3 DNA: TGCGCCAGCAGCCAGGGACTAGCGGGGCTAGCCAAAAACATTCAGTACTTC
D gene: TRBD2; J gene: TRBJ2-6; clone size: few; V gene: TRBV7-6; CDR3 protein: CASLPGLPRRSGANVLTF; CDR3 DNA: TGTGCCAGCCTTCCGGGACTACCGAGGAGGTCTGGGGCCAACGTCCTGACTTTC
D gene: TRBD2; J gene: TRBJ2-4; clone size: -; V gene: TRBV7-2; CDR3 protein: CASSATLADLAKNIQYF; CDR3 DNA: TGTGCCAGCAGCGCGACACTAGCGGATTTAGCCAAAAACATTCAGTACTTC
D gene: -; J gene: TRBJ2-3; clone size: -; V gene: TRBV7-8; CDR3 protein: CASSLGGFAPTDTQYF; CDR3 DNA: TGTGCCAGCAGCTTAGGGGGGTTTGCCCCCACAGATACGCAGTATTTT
D gene: TRBD2; J gene: TRBJ2-7; clone size: -; V gene: TRBV7-9; CDR3 protein: CASRTSAYEQYF; CDR3 DNA: TGTGCCAGCAGAACTAGCGCCTACGAGCAGTACTTC
D gene: TRBD2; J gene: TRBJ2-7; clone size: many; V gene: TRBV6-5; CDR3 protein: CASRTTSTYEQYF; CDR3 DNA: TGTGCCAGCAGAACGACTAGCACCTACGAGCAGTACTTC
D gene: TRBD2; J gene: TRBJ2-5; clone size: -; V gene: TRBV9; CDR3 protein: CASSTFLAGGMETQYF; CDR3 DNA: TGTGCCAGCAGCACATTCTTAGCGGGAGGAATGGAGACCCAGTACTTC
D gene: TRBD2; J gene: TRBJ2-1; clone size: -; V gene: TRBV7-8; CDR3 protein: CASSSREFSGSINEQFF; CDR3 DNA: TGTGCCAGCAGCTCTCGGGAATTCAGCGGGAGTATCAATGAGCAGTTCTTC